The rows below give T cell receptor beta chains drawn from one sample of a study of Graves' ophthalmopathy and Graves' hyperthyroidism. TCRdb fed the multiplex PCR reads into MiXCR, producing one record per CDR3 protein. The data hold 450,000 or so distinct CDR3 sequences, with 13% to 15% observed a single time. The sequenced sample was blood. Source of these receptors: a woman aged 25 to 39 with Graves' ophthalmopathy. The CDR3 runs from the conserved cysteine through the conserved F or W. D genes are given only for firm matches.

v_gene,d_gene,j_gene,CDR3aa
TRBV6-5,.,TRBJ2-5,CASSYGTAGYQETQYF
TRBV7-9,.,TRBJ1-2,CASSAGSLFYGYTF
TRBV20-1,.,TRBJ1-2,CSARGTYVIPTF
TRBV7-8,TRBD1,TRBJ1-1,CASSLYGTGNTEAFF
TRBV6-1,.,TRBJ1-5,CASSRNRAPLNQPQHF
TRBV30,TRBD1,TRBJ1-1,CASEDRGSAEAFF
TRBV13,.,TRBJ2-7,CASRGLDSDLSYEQYF
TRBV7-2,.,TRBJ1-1,CASSYVLQGAFF
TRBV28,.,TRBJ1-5,CASTFYRQKVNQPQHF
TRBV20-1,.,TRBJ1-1,CSARDAKQTFMNTEAFF
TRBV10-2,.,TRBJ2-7,CASSESLDEQYF
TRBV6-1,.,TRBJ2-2,CASSVQGYGTGELFF
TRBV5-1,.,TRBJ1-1,CASSLFRGPGDTEAFF
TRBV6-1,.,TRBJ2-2,CASSQGIFGELFF
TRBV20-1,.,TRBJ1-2,CSATQGHYGYTF